One and the same sample provided the 16 T cell receptor beta chains below, sequenced in a study of metastatic and nonmetastatic thyroid tumors. The entire patient cohort was treatment-naive prior to thyroid surgery. TCRdb re-called the PCR reads with MiXCR. The table has about 92,000 clones, around 14% seen once. Sequenced: blood. These receptors originate from a female donor with papillary thyroid cancer or a benign thyroid nodule (not recorded which). Some clones in this sample may be carry-over from other donors' samples.

The rearrangement joins TRBV12-3 or TRBV12-4 to TRBJ1-2; 9 bases match TRBD1. J was trimmed by 11 bases and V by 3 bases; bases with no gene match: 16. The CDR3 is 16 residues long. DNA of the CDR3: TGTGCCAGCAGTTTTCGGCGGACAGGGGTTGTCTATAGTTACACCTTC. Translating it yields CASSFRRTGVVYSYTF.

This clone was counted ten times or more. This chain uses TRBV5-1 with TRBJ2-5; 9 bases align to TRBD2. The CDR3 covers 15 residues. V lost 3 bases, J lost 3 bases, and 6 bases stayed unmatched. Germline V lookup: CDR1 SGHRS, CDR2 YFSETQ. The CDR3: CASSSRGGGEETQYF. Here the CDR3 DNA reads TGCGCCAGCAGCTCTCGCGGGGGGGGAGAAGAGACCCAGTACTTC.

This clone was counted ten times or more. This chain links TRBV7-9 with TRBJ2-3, with D possibly matching TRBD1 (6 bases). The CDR3 length is 11 residues. From germline, CDR1 is SEHNR and CDR2 FQNEAQ (reference sequence). Deletions cut 3 bases from V and 9 bases from J, with 7 bases between. In DNA, the CDR3 is TGTGCCAGCAGCTTTCAGGGGACGCAGTATTTT. This sequence encodes CASSFQGTQYF.

This clone was observed a single time. This chain connects TRBV5-1 to TRBJ1-3; D is undetermined. Germline V gives CDR1 SGHRS, CDR2 YFSETQ. V lost 4 bases and J 1 base, leaving 9 bases between the germline ends. The CDR3 totals 14 residues. The CDR3 nucleotides read TGCGCCAGCAGCCCTTCGAAATCTGGAAACACCATATATTTT. Protein: CASSPSKSGNTIYF.

The chain couples TRBV4-1 to TRBJ1-4; a possible D gene is TRBD1 (6 bases). CDR3 length equals 16 residues. Deletions cut 0 bases from V and 2 bases from J, with 10 bases between. Germline V gives CDR1 MGHRA, CDR2 YSYEKL. CDR3 region: CASSQEEGVTNEKLFF. CDR3 coding DNA: TGCGCCAGCAGCCAAGAAGAGGGGGTTACTAATGAAAAACTGTTTTTT.

This clone was detected many times. The chain couples TRBV9 to TRBJ2-7, with TRBD2 as a possible D gene (6 bases). The CDR3 covers 18 residues. The germline CDR1 and CDR2 sequences are SGDLS and YYNGEE. V was clipped by 0 bases and J by 7 bases, with 26 bases between them. The CDR3 sequence is CASSVGSTAAGLRGEQYF. The CDR3 DNA reads TGTGCCAGCAGCGTAGGCTCCACCGCTGCGGGGCTACGGGGGGAGCAGTACTTC.

As to this clone: Just one base apart from a much larger clone, this may be a read error. Other nucleotide sequences in the sample specify the same CDR3. The chain employs TRBV6-2 or TRBV6-3 and TRBJ2-7; TRBD1 matches at 7 bases. V shed 0 bases, J shed 3 bases, and the junction held 5 bases outside the gene matches. CDR3 length equals 15 residues. Germline CDR1 is MNHEY and CDR2 is SVGEGT. The CDR3 DNA reads as TGTGCCAGCAGTTACTCTATAGGGGGCCGCTACGAGCAGTACTTC. Translation: CASSYSIGGRYEQYF.

This clone was seen only a few times. This sequence may be a read error, since a much larger clone differs from it by one base. This chain uses TRBV29-1 with TRBJ2-5; the D is unclear. V was shortened by 5 bases and J by 7 bases, with 17 bases between the two germline ends. The CDR3 sequence is 13 residues long. Germline V CDR1 and CDR2: SQVTM, ANQGSEA. In nucleotides, the CDR3 is TGCAGCGTTCCGGTCTTGAGAGACGGGACCCAGTACTTC. Translated, it gives CSVPVLRDGTQYF. The variable domain in full, with the rest retrieved from reference TRBV29-1 and TRBJ2-5, is SAVISQKPSRDICQRGTSLTIQCQVDSQVTMMFWYRQQPGQSLTLIATANQGSEATYESGFVIDKFPISRPNLTFSTLTVSNMSPEDSSIYLCSVPVLRDGTQYFGPGTRLLVL.

This clone occurred many times. V and J are TRBV28 and TRBJ2-7; possibly TRBD1 or TRBD2 for D (5 bases each). Trimming took 6 bases from V and 7 from J, leaving 13 bases between them. Germline V gene lookup returns CDR1 MDHEN and CDR2 SYDVKM. The CDR3 extends over 12 amino acids. Here the CDR3 reads CASSFGGGEQYF. Written as DNA, the CDR3 is TGTGCCAGCAGCTTCGGTGGGGGTGAGCAGTACTTC.

About this clone itself: A single base separates this from a much larger clone, so it may be a read error. The chain uses TRBV10-3 and TRBJ2-3; TRBD2 aligns across 7 bases. This CDR3 has 15 residues. The germline V gene encodes CDR1 ENHRY and CDR2 SYGVKD. CDR3 coding DNA: TGTACCATCAGTGTGGAGCGGGGAAGCACAGATACGCAGTATTTT. This sequence encodes CTISVERGSTDTQYF.

This clone was picked up many times. V is TRBV6-5 and J is TRBJ1-1, with D unresolved. The CDR3 is 16 residues long. Germline V CDR1 and CDR2: MNHEY, SVGAGI. With 0 bases removed from V and 4 bases from J, the gap between germline ends came to 15 bases. In DNA, the CDR3 is TGTGCCAGCAGTTACTCGGTGGCAGAGTTGAGCACTGAAGCTTTCTTT. Its translation is CASSYSVAELSTEAFF.

This clone came up many times. The chain employs TRBV19 and TRBJ1-5; D not resolved. Trimming stripped 1 base from V and 3 bases from J, with 7 bases between. Germline loops: CDR1 LNHDA, CDR2 SQIVND (reference sequence). This CDR3 contains 14 residues. CDR3 DNA sequence: TGTGCCAGTAGTATAGGGCAGACCAATCAGCCCCAGCATTTT. Translated, it gives CASSIGQTNQPQHF.

On this clone itself: This sequence may be a read error, since a much larger clone differs from it by one base. The CDR3 does not end in the conserved phenylalanine or tryptophan, so this is likely a read error. The J gene is TRBJ2-3, the V gene TRBV6-4, with D perhaps matching TRBD1 or TRBD2 (7 bases each). The CDR3 has 14 amino acids. Germline V gene lookup returns CDR1 MRHNA and CDR2 SNTAGT. Deletions cut 5 bases from V and 6 bases from J, with 15 bases between. For the CDR3, the DNA is TGTGCCAGCAGTCCCCAGGGGGAGGGGGATACGCAGTATCTT. Amino acid sequence: CASSPQGEGDTQYL.

Many counts were recorded for this clone. The gene calls are TRBV3-1 and TRBJ2-3, with D perhaps TRBD2 (6 bases). The CDR3 consists of 15 residues. The germline V and J ends were trimmed by 2 bases and 6 bases, with 15 bases remaining between them. Germline assignment: CDR1 LGHDT and CDR2 YNNKEL (reference sequence). This CDR3 is CASSQRRGHPDTQYF. In nucleotides, the CDR3 is TGTGCCAGCAGCCAAAGGCGGGGCCACCCTGATACGCAGTATTTT.

This clone has at least ten counts. This chain uses TRBV6-1 with TRBJ2-7; perhaps TRBD1 as D (6 bases). CDR3 length: 15 residues. CDR1 and CDR2 from the germline V gene are MNHNS and SASEGT. V was trimmed by 8 bases and J by 0 bases, leaving 17 bases between them. The chain's CDR3 is CASSSRGQSSYEQYF. In nucleotides, the CDR3 is TGTGCCAGCTCCAGCCGTGGACAGAGCTCCTACGAGCAGTACTTC.

This clone was observed at least ten times. V gene TRBV28 combines with J gene TRBJ1-5; 9 bases match TRBD1. Trimming removed 7 bases from V and 5 bases from J; junction bases left unmatched: 3. There are 13 residues in the CDR3. Looked up from germline, CDR1 is MDHEN and CDR2 is SYDVKM. Here the CDR3 reads CASNDRGDQPQHF. Written as DNA, the CDR3 is TGTGCCAGCAACGACAGGGGGGATCAGCCCCAGCATTTT.